This T cell receptor (beta chain) was obtained from a study of cytomegalovirus exposure and HLA in healthy donors. Whole-study results and caveats: Altogether, some 170 TCR beta chains were recorded as cytomegalovirus-associated. The classifier reportedly diagnosed cytomegalovirus status with high sensitivity and specificity. Later, an analysis found that TCR clusters from the first cohort tended to co-occur in the 95 to 150 validation repertoires. There were some public TCRs occurring in many donors, but most TCR sequences were rare.

The table came from immunoSEQ multiplex PCR; TCRdb's copy has only in-frame clones and leaves some out. The sample lists roughly 120,000 clones, 88% occurring once. The CDR3 sequence is 14 residues long. V was clipped by 5 bases and J by 5 bases, with 13 bases between them. Germline V gene lookup returns CDR1 MDHEN and CDR2 SYDVKM. On this clone: Its antigen is not known.

The receptor was isolated from a woman in her late teens or twenties in good health and CMV-seronegative. The sample was PBMCs. V and J are TRBV28 and TRBJ2-1, with D perhaps matching TRBD2 (5 bases). CDR3 in DNA: TGTGCCAGCAGTCCCGCCGGGGTCAACAATGAGCAGTTCTTC. Amino acid sequence: CASSPAGVNNEQFF.